This T cell receptor beta chain was captured in a study of response to subunit inactivated influenza vaccine. Study results and limitations: The study's authors posited that every seasonal influenza vaccination enlists few new T cells.

This clonotype occurred many times. The target antigen is unknown. TCRdb independently ran MiXCR on the RT-PCR reads; one entry per CDR3 protein. The sample has roughly 630,000 distinct CDR3 sequences; around 13% are singletons. Germline trimming cut 4 bases from V and 7 bases from J; bases unmatched to any gene: 8. Germline V CDR1 and CDR2: SGHRS, YFSETQ. There are 15 residues in the CDR3. Here the sequenced sample was PBMCs from blood, taken 14 days before vaccination. This rearrangement joins TRBV5-1 to TRBJ2-1, with TRBD1 matching 10 bases. This clonotype originated in a man aged 50 to 59 who received an inactivated influenza vaccine. CDR3 DNA sequence: TGCGCCAGCAGCCCCGGGGACAGGGGTTGGAATGAGCAGTTCTTC. It is translated as CASSPGDRGWNEQFF.